This T cell receptor beta chain was retrieved from a study of cytomegalovirus exposure and HLA in healthy donors (dated by TCRdb to the late 2010s). A note on the overall study: According to an earlier analysis of around 600 of the donors, about 190 million T cells yielded some 110 million unique TCR beta sequences and around 280 Gb of sequence data. An early release covering over 500 HLA-typed donors comprised roughly 300 gigabases of sequencing data and 85 million to 100 million unique TCR sequences. The genetic ancestry cluster associated with self-reported Caucasian donors included over 65% of the 300 to 400 genotyped donors. The aim of the study was to test whether cataloging public T cell receptors could identify signatures of past pathogen exposure. The study profiled the T cell repertoires of around 700 subjects by immunosequencing and related them to cytomegalovirus serostatus. Besides the first cohort of approximately 670 subjects, a separate validation cohort made up of over 95 different subjects was used. High-throughput TCR immunosequencing, statistical association of individual TCRs with disease status, and machine learning were combined to predict cytomegalovirus infection status. To study patterns of TCR occurrence, a later analysis re-analyzed previously published TCR beta repertoires from around 660 donors and added high-resolution HLA genotyping. In the later analysis, no new phenotypic data were used to find candidate immune exposures; instead, reliance was placed on TCR beta sequences and their occurrence across donors. To decide whether each TCR beta V gene segment behaved as functional or pseudogenic, an earlier analysis of approximately 600 of the donors relied on high-throughput TCR beta sequencing. Alongside the repertoire data, information on donor age, sex, ethnicity and CMV serostatus was compiled. Genome-wide SNP genotypes for about three fifths of the roughly 700 donors were used in a later genetic analysis, which treated that subset as a discovery cohort. All discovery cohort repertoires had been generated using a single sequencing platform. HLA typing covered class I and class II loci at four-digit resolution. Typing coverage varied by locus: roughly 629-630 donors for A, B, C, DRB1 and DQB1; more than 500 for DQA1; more than 600 for DPA1; some 470 for DPB1. Several DR-DQ haplotypes were treated as single units for association and clustering because of strong linkage in the cohort. Among 398 genotyped donors of the cohort, an average of about 240,000 unique TCR beta nucleotide sequences were sequenced per donor, around a sixth of them non-productive. Overall study results and their limits: In an earlier analysis of over 550 of the donors, most TCR beta V segments were observed in productive rearrangements about 87% or about 30% of the time, broadly matching IMGT annotations. A later analysis associated approximately 17,000 TCR beta sequences with specific HLA alleles at a false discovery rate of 0.05. Linkage disequilibrium might explain the correlated functional status among segregating V segments, but an unknown experimental factor could not be excluded. The authors suggested that the approach could potentially be generalized to other disease states and immunological phenotypes. The classifier was reported to diagnose cytomegalovirus status with high specificity and sensitivity in both the original cohort and the validation cohort. A later genetic analysis reported fewer N-insertions in productive TCRs among donors in an Asian-associated ancestry cluster than the roughly 670-donor mean. For the cohort, immune exposure information was limited to CMV serostatus. The earlier analysis of around 600 of the donors excluded over 15 rarely observed V segments, including chromosome 9 orphons, because counts were too low. Because HLA typing was unavailable for some donors at each locus, only the typed subset was used in association tests. In a later genetic analysis, a missense DCLRE1C variant was associated with V-gene and J-gene trimming of TCR beta chains, and the association was replicated in an independent cohort. In a later analysis, TCR association rates were found to vary across HLA loci, with the most associated TCRs seen for DRB1 alleles and the fewest for HLA-C alleles. Assigning TCR associations to individual alleles was difficult when HLA alleles, especially DR and DQ, strongly co-occurred. While some public TCRs were present in many individuals, most TCR sequences turned up only very rarely across donors. A further reported finding was that TCR beta sequences accurately predicted the HLA-A and HLA-B alleles for most subjects in the first cohort. A later analysis found that HLA-associated TCR beta chains were more clonally expanded and had lower generation probabilities than equally common non-associated chains. In vitro tests confirmed that a few of the cytomegalovirus-associated TCR beta chains recognize cytomegalovirus antigens. A later analysis reported that several top co-occurrence clusters appeared linked to parvovirus B19, influenza, CMV and Epstein-Barr virus. According to a later analysis, most CMV-associated TCR beta chains appeared to be HLA-restricted, and the HLA associations seemed to be driven largely by CMV exposure. The study listed 150 to 200 TCR beta chains as associated with cytomegalovirus. This cohort had only TCR beta chains sequenced, and the lack of alpha or paired-chain data limited which features could be detected. A group of highly shared sequence variants was considered likely to be a technical artifact of the sequencing pipeline. Some IMGT-functional V segments, including TRBV6-2 and TRBV6-3, could not be distinguished by the 87-base-pair reads and were therefore excluded. The presence/absence analyses assumed that sequencing depth was roughly uniform across donors, and that assumption may not be true.

The cohort comprised 666 healthy bone marrow donors. Cohort members were all nominally healthy when sampled, although unrecorded immune exposures were likely present. The donor tested CMV seronegative and was one of the 352 seronegative cohort members. Every donor gave a peripheral blood sample, and the peripheral blood mononuclear cells from that sample were used for TCR beta sequencing. The Qiagen DNeasy Blood Extraction Kit was used to extract genomic DNA from the blood cell samples. Library preparation was by the immunoSEQ multiplex PCR assay. For the multiplex PCR, a mixture combining 60 forward primers for TCR Vbeta segments and 13 reverse primers for TCR Jbeta segments was used. A multiplex PCR assay on genomic DNA amplified the CDR3 region of rearranged TCR beta genes. Amplified TCR beta libraries were sequenced as 87-base-pair reads on the Illumina HiSeq System. Concerning the study's data processing: Across the 500 to 850 repertoires, a later analysis counted 75 million to 90 million unique TCR beta chains, some 11 million of which were shared by at least two donors. Raw reads were error-corrected and collapsed into unique sequences with a nearest-neighbor algorithm that merged closely related sequences to remove PCR and sequencing errors. Alignment of CDR3 sequences to IMGT reference sequences was used to assign V, D and J gene segments. For a sequence to be retained, a match of at least six nucleotides to both a V gene segment and a J gene segment was required. Rearrangements were classified as productive when the CDR3 lacked stop codons and remained in frame with V and J, and all other rearrangements were classified as non-productive. CDR3 was defined according to IMGT convention as the region running from the second conserved V-encoded cysteine to the conserved J-encoded phenylalanine. The earlier analysis of fewer than 750 of the donors excluded sequences that lacked an unambiguous match to a single V gene segment. An earlier analysis of 587 of the donors called V segments functional above 56.7% productive rearrangements and segregating when the between-donor standard deviation exceeded 5%. To diagnose cytomegalovirus status from the catalog of TCR beta chain sequences, a statistical classification framework was built. A later analysis assigned V and J genes by comparing TCR nucleotide sequences with IMGT/GENE-DB human TR gene sequences. In a later analysis, CDR3 sequences and most-parsimonious VDJ recombination scenarios were assigned using the TCRdist pipeline. A later analysis defined each TCR beta chain by its CDR3 amino acid sequence plus V-gene family, and excluded reads lacking a unique V-gene family. As a way to deal with suspected cross-contamination and a sequencing artifact, a later analysis dropped nearly 600 nucleotide sequences that were highly shared and had low generation probability. In a later analysis, a clonal expansion index was calculated for each public chain from normalized within-repertoire ranks of inferred template counts. In a later analysis, generation probabilities were computed with a VDJ recombination model fitted to out-of-frame rearrangements, and the resulting probabilities were checked against IGoR. In a later analysis, TCR-TCR, TCR-HLA and TCR-CMV co-occurrence was scored with hypergeometric tests, and a repertoire-size bias correction was applied to TCR pairs. A later analysis estimated false discovery rates by permuting HLA or CMV assignments 20 times. A later analysis grouped co-occurring TCRs with DBSCAN, adding TCRdist sequence similarity when clustering within HLA-allele-positive subsets. Co-occurrence clustering excluded repertoires with fewer than 30,000 or more than 120,000 public chains, plus five with anomalous nucleotide sharing. In TCRdb, the immuneACCESS table is reduced to in-frame sequences with V and J assigned. These tables do not hold every clone; where another copy was compared, an unresolved V gene accounts for under half, and the others remain unexplained. The V and J calls and clone size come from that table; D and trimming were worked out from the DNA. The sample yields about 130,000 clones; 75% to 85% were counted once. Of the sample, 3.3% is held by the ten largest clones.

Reading the germline V gene (reference sequence) gives CDR1 SEHNR and CDR2 FQNEAQ. The CDR3 goes from the cysteine to the phenylalanine over 18 residues. Solely the CDR3 DNA is kept, with 54 bases framed from the first base. Clipping removes 5 bases from V and 5 bases from J, with 18 as the unmatched junction base count. In regard to this clone: The target of this receptor is not known. Base quality data are lacking; no much larger clone is found one base away.

Recombination connected TRBV7-9 to TRBJ2-1, with 7 bases aligning to TRBD1. Sequencing input: PBMCs. The TCR was taken from a male donor in good health and CMV-seronegative. The CDR3: CASSLELRGLGRNNEQFF. The sequenced DNA: TGTGCCAGCAGCCTCGAACTGAGGGGGCTCGGTAGGAACAATGAGCAGTTCTTC.